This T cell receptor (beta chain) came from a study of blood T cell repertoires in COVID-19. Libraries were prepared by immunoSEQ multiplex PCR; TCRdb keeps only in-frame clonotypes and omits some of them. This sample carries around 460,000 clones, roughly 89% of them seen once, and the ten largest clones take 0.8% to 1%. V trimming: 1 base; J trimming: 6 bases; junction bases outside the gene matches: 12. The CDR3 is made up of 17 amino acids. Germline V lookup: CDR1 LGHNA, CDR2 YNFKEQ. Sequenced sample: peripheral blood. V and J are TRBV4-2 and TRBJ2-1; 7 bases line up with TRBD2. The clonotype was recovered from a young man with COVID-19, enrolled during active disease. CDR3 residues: CASSQGDLAGVSNEQFF. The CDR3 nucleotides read TGTGCCAGCAGCCAAGGCGACTTGGCGGGAGTAAGCAATGAGCAGTTCTTC.